This T cell receptor beta chain appears in the sequencing data of a study of T cell responses to AZD1222 COVID-19 vaccine (dated by TCRdb to about 2021). The study in broad terms: AZD1222 recipients with second doses at about 4 weeks or about 12 weeks were pooled, because spike-specific TCR depth and breadth did not differ between schedules. TCR sequencing covered 230 or so trial participants: 200 to 210 given two doses of AZD1222 and 26 given two doses of MenACWY control vaccine. Trial participants were enrolled by age into 18-55, 56-69 and 70-plus year subgroups, with about 150, 28 and 57 TCR-sequenced participants respectively.

The CDR3, cysteine through phenylalanine, is 16 amino acids long. Solely the CDR3 DNA is kept, with 48 bases framed from the first base. Compared with germline, V lacks 5 bases and J lacks 8 bases; bases without a gene match: 13. CDR1 and CDR2 were assigned from the germline V gene (reference sequence) as SEHNR and FQNEAQ. The CDR3 regions of human TCRbeta chains were subjected to immunosequencing. The authors' pipeline ran thus. TCRs in the repertoires were compared against a reference library of SARS-CoV-2-specific TCRs that had been generated with the MIRA antigen-specificity platform. Breadth was defined as the fraction of unique TCRs that were SARS-CoV-2-associated. Depth was defined as the fraction of total T cells that were SARS-CoV-2-associated. Using the MIRA data, every spike-specific TCR was mapped to the spike region that the TCR reacted to and assigned to either a CD4 or a CD8 class. Log10-transformed breadth and depth values were compared by one-way ANOVA with Sidak's multiple comparisons tests. TCRdb retrieved this table from immuneACCESS and kept in-frame rearrangements only. Not all clones are present; in checked studies, unresolved V genes account for under half, and no reason is known for the remainder. That table is the source of V, J and clone size, and D and trimming were worked out from the DNA. The sample records under 150,000 clones, roughly 92% of which are singletons. The ten most abundant clones make up about 5% of the sample.

A word on this clone: What antigen it recognizes has not been identified. No clone much larger than this one lies a single base away; base qualities are absent.

Overall results and qualifications from the work: Reportedly, close to half of the unique spike-specific TCRs recognized epitopes lying outside the regions that are mutated in the B.1.351 and B.1.1.7 variants. The 56-69-year group was small, and its depth increase did not reach significance, likely because of low power. Because no samples from the day 14 peak response were available, repertoires could be characterized only after the peak T cell response. Most participants were white British and females outnumbered males, and the authors suggested that clonal diversity may have been underestimated. Conclusions about previously exposed vaccinees were limited because only five to seven AZD1222 recipients were SARS-CoV-2 seropositive at baseline. Vaccine-associated CD4 TCRs spanned the whole spike protein, with dominant responses in regions 160-218 and 743-854. After two AZD1222 doses, both the breadth and the depth of spike-specific TCRs were significantly higher than at day 0 and than in MenACWY recipients.

The time point label on this specimen signifies: baseline before first vaccination. Samples from vaccinated people were obtained from the UK trials COV001 and COV002, which included a single-blind randomized controlled phase 2/3 trial of AZD1222 (ChAdOx1 nCoV-19) in healthy adults. For TCRbeta chain sequencing, PBMC samples were collected from trial participants at day 0 and at day 28 after the second dose. Sequenced here: peripheral blood, sampled on day 0 of AZD1222 vaccination. This sequence originates from an adult in good health. This sequence uses TRBV7-9 and TRBJ2-1, and 9 junction bases match TRBD1. The CDR3 corresponds to CASSPIPGQGWYEQFF. The DNA is TGTGCCAGCAGCCCAATTCCGGGACAGGGTTGGTATGAGCAGTTCTTC. The full variable domain, with segments outside the CDR3 supplied by the reference TRBV7-9 and TRBJ2-1 proteins, appears as DTGVSQNPRHKITKRGQNVTFRCDPISEHNRLYWYRQTLGQGPEFLTYFQNEAQLEKSRLLSDRFSAERPKGSFSTLEIQRTEQGDSAMYLCASSPIPGQGWYEQFFGPGTRLTVL.